This TCR beta chain was sequenced for a study of T cells in narcolepsy. Notes on the study in general: Autoreactive clonotypes reportedly recurred in blood of same and different patients, not controls.

CDR3 size: 16 residues. V was trimmed by 2 bases and J by 0 bases, leaving 14 bases between them. Germline lookup yields CDR1 MDHEN and CDR2 SYDVKM. Generated by immunoSEQ multiplex PCR, the TCRdb table keeps only in-frame clones and is missing some. The sample records around 26,000 clones, less than 70% being singletons. Regarding this clone: Its matching antigen is unknown.

This clonotype originated in a human donor in good health. The material sequenced was memory (CD45RA-) CD4+ T cells from blood. V gene TRBV28 combines with J gene TRBJ2-7; D perhaps matches TRBD2 (6 bases). CDR3 residues: CASSLAGTPSSYEQYF. DNA of the CDR3: TGTGCCAGCAGTTTAGCTGGGACTCCCTCCTCCTACGAGCAGTACTTC.